The 27 T cell receptor beta chains below come from one sample, sequenced in a study of T cell responses to AZD1222 COVID-19 vaccine. Assay used: immunoSEQ multiplex PCR; TCRdb lists only in-frame clones, some missing. The sample contains 150,000 or so clones, roughly nine tenths of which appear only once. The input for sequencing was peripheral blood, taken on day 0 of AZD1222 vaccination. Receptors were obtained from an adult in good health.

V usage is TRBV7-9 and J usage is TRBJ2-1, with D maybe TRBD2 (5 bases). This CDR3 spans 16 amino acids. V lost 5 bases and J lost 8, with 22 bases in between. Germline CDR1 reads SEHNR; CDR2 reads FQNEAQ (reference sequence). The CDR3, as DNA: TGTGCCAGCAGCCCCCGATGGGAGAACCCTGATGATGAGCAGTTCTTC. Its protein product is CASSPRWENPDDEQFF.

V gene TRBV28 combines with J gene TRBJ1-3; 9 bases are shared with TRBD1. Germline V gives CDR1 MDHEN, CDR2 SYDVKM. V gave up 5 bases and J gave up 0 bases; unmatched junction bases: 5. There are 16 residues in the CDR3. The CDR3 region has the DNA TGTGCCAGCAGTCTAACGACAGGGGGCTCTGGAAACACCATATATTTT. Its protein is CASSLTTGGSGNTIYF.

This clone was seen just once. The gene calls are TRBV27 and TRBJ2-2; D is perhaps TRBD2 (5 bases). Germline V gene sequence: CDR1 MNHEY, CDR2 SMNVEV (reference sequence). The CDR3 totals 16 residues. The V gene lost 2 bases and the J gene lost 7 bases, with 17 bases spanning the gap. The CDR3: CASSLGRGMVFGELFF. As DNA, the CDR3 is TGTGCCAGCAGTTTAGGGAGAGGGATGGTTTTCGGGGAGCTGTTTTTT.

The chain combines TRBV11-2 with TRBJ1-2; D perhaps matches TRBD1 (5 bases). The V end lost 1 base, the J end lost 8 bases, and 17 bases lay between the germline ends. The germline CDR1 and CDR2 sequences are SGHAT and FQNNGV. This CDR3 spans 15 amino acids. CDR3 sequence: CASSLALGGAEGYTF. As DNA, the CDR3 is TGTGCCAGCAGCTTAGCCCTAGGCGGGGCAGAGGGCTACACCTTC.

The chain recombines TRBV19 with TRBJ1-5; no clear D. V was trimmed by 0 bases and J by 0 bases, leaving 6 bases between them. The CDR3 totals 15 residues. Looked up from germline, CDR1 is LNHDA and CDR2 is SQIVND (reference sequence). The CDR3 sequence: CASSIDWDSNQPQHF. DNA of the CDR3: TGTGCCAGTAGTATAGACTGGGATAGCAATCAGCCCCAGCATTTT.

The rearrangement joins TRBV9 to TRBJ2-5; no clear D. The length of the CDR3 is 13 residues. The germline V gene has CDR1 SGDLS and CDR2 YYNGEE. V was trimmed by 3 bases and J by 1 base, leaving 7 bases between them. CDR3 coding DNA: TGTGCCAGCAGCGGACCCACCCAAGAGACCCAGTACTTC. Its protein is CASSGPTQETQYF.

The chain couples TRBV27 to TRBJ2-7; 7 bases match TRBD2. Germline values: CDR1 MNHEY, CDR2 SMNVEV (reference sequence). CDR3 length equals 16 residues. After removal of 6 bases from V and 2 bases from J, the junction contained 13 bases not matched to a gene. CDR3: CASRYLGLGGTYEQYF. The DNA for the CDR3 is TGTGCCAGCAGATACCTGGGTTTGGGGGGGACCTACGAGCAGTACTTC.

The count of this clone is one. This chain links TRBV19 with TRBJ2-3; 11 bases match TRBD1. V lost 4 bases, J lost 7 bases, and 7 bases stayed unmatched. This CDR3 has 15 residues. Germline V gives CDR1 LNHDA, CDR2 SQIVND (reference sequence). CDR3 nucleotide sequence: TGTGCCAGTAGTACATCTGGACAGGGGGCAAATACGCAGTATTTT. Encoded protein: CASSTSGQGANTQYF.

This chain uses TRBV12-3 or TRBV12-4 with TRBJ2-5; D call uncertain. The CDR3 sequence is 12 residues long. The ends were cut back, 6 bases at V and 5 bases at J, with 10 bases in the middle. The CDR3 protein is CASRGSSETQYF. CDR3 nucleotides: TGTGCCAGCAGGGGTTCTTCGGAGACCCAGTACTTC.

This clone came up a few times. The chain recombines TRBV12-3 or TRBV12-4 with TRBJ2-1, with D unresolved. This CDR3 comprises 11 residues. V lost 6 bases and J lost 5, with 5 bases in between. CDR3 protein: CASSKNNEQFF. DNA of the CDR3: TGTGCCAGCAGCAAAAACAATGAGCAGTTCTTC.

The V call is TRBV13, the J call TRBJ2-1, with D possibly TRBD2 on 5 matching bases. The germline V gene encodes CDR1 PRHDT and CDR2 FYEKMQ (reference sequence). The V end lost 4 bases, the J end lost 8 bases, and 18 bases lay between the germline ends. The CDR3 has 15 residues. The CDR3 nucleotides are TGTGCCAGCAGCTATGGACTCCCCGCTCGGGATGAGCAGTTCTTC. Residues: CASSYGLPARDEQFF.

The genes are TRBV7-8 and TRBJ1-1; D remains ambiguous. Germline V gene sequence: CDR1 SGHVS, CDR2 FQNEAQ. Trimming stripped 2 bases from V and 5 bases from J, with 21 bases between. The CDR3 sequence is 17 residues long. CDR3 nucleotides: TGTGCCAGCAGCTTATACCCGATTCGAGGTCGAGAAACTGAAGCTTTCTTT. This translates into CASSLYPIRGRETEAFF.

The table lists this clone with a count of one. The CDR3 region is CASSRSLGQEQYGYTF. In nucleotides, the CDR3 is TGTGCCAGCAGCCGTTCGCTGGGACAGGAGCAGTATGGCTACACCTTC. The chain links TRBV7-2 to TRBJ1-2; 8 bases align to TRBD1. The CDR3 has 16 amino acids. V lost 5 bases and J lost 5; bases outside the gene matches: 13. From germline, CDR1 is SGHTA and CDR2 FQGNSA.

This chain connects TRBV3-1 (or the pseudogene TRBV3-2) to TRBJ1-6, with TRBD1 as a possible D gene (5 bases). The V end was cut by 3 bases, the J end by 10 bases, with 25 bases between. CDR1 is LGHDT, CDR2 YNNKEL, per germline (reference sequence). CDR3 length equals 18 residues. The CDR3 nucleotides are TGTGCCAGCAGCCACCCTCTGAGCGGGGGACGGGTTGGCTCACCCCTCCACTTT. Its translation: CASSHPLSGGRVGSPLHF.

The V and J genes are TRBV28 and TRBJ1-2; 7 nucleotides agree with TRBD1. There are 13 residues in the CDR3. Germline V gene lookup returns CDR1 MDHEN and CDR2 SYDVKM. Losses at the gene ends were 6 bases for V and 10 bases for J; bases not matched to a gene: 11. CDR3 sequence: CASSLQGTVDYTF. CDR3 nucleotides: TGTGCCAGCAGCCTACAGGGGACCGTAGACTACACCTTC.

V gene TRBV14 combines with J gene TRBJ2-3; D might be TRBD2 (6 bases). The CDR3 length is 11 residues. Germline V CDR1 and CDR2: SGHDN, FVKESK. V was shortened by 4 bases and J by 9 bases, with 8 bases between the two germline ends. The DNA for the CDR3 is TGTGCCAGCAGCCTTGGAGGGACGCAGTATTTT. This gives the protein CASSLGGTQYF.

The chain links TRBV6-5 to TRBJ1-4; D unresolved. Per germline, CDR1 MNHEY and CDR2 SVGAGI. V was trimmed by 8 bases and J by 5 bases, leaving 12 bases between them. This CDR3 spans 13 amino acids. CDR3 sequence reads: CASSNLANEKLFF. Here the CDR3 DNA reads TGTGCCAGCTCGAACCTAGCGAATGAAAAACTGTTTTTT.

The chain has TRBV5-1 and TRBJ2-5; the D gene is possibly TRBD2 (5 bases). The V end lost 6 bases, the J end lost 3 bases, and 9 bases lay between the germline ends. This CDR3 region has 12 residues. Germline CDR1 reads SGHRS; CDR2 reads YFSETQ. The CDR3 sequence: CASKREKETQYF. The DNA of the CDR3 is TGCGCCAGCAAGAGGGAGAAAGAGACCCAGTACTTC. The full variable domain, its missing parts supplied by reference TRBV5-1 and TRBJ2-5, is KAGVTQTPRYLIKTRGQQVTLSCSPISGHRSVSWYQQTPGQGLQFLFEYFSETQRNKGNFPGRFSGRQFSNSRSEMNVSTLELGDSALYLCASKREKETQYFGPGTRLLVL.

The chain joins TRBV3-1 (or the pseudogene TRBV3-2) to TRBJ2-5; D remains ambiguous. The germline V gene encodes CDR1 LGHDT and CDR2 YNNKEL (reference sequence). Trimming took off 3 bases at V and 4 bases at J, with 6 bases between the two ends. The CDR3 loop spans 12 amino acids. In DNA, the CDR3 is TGTGCCAGCAGCCAGGCTATAGAGACCCAGTACTTC. Protein sequence: CASSQAIETQYF.

This chain uses TRBV11-3 with TRBJ2-2, with D perhaps TRBD2 (6 bases). CDR3 length equals 16 residues. V dropped 1 base and J dropped 0 bases, with 9 bases sitting between them. Germline CDR1 and CDR2: SGHNT and YENEEA. The CDR3 is CASSLGSGANTGELFF. The DNA of the CDR3 is TGTGCCAGCAGCTTAGGGTCGGGGGCGAACACCGGGGAGCTGTTTTTT.

CDR3 sequence (DNA): TGCGCCAGCAGCTTGCTAGCCAGCTACAATGAGCAGTTCTTC. Translation: CASSLLASYNEQFF. This rearrangement joins TRBV5-1 to TRBJ2-1, with D perhaps matching TRBD2 (5 bases). This CDR3 has 14 amino acids. V was shortened by 1 base and J by 3 bases, with 8 bases between the two germline ends. Per germline, CDR1 SGHRS and CDR2 YFSETQ.

The chain has TRBV18 and TRBJ2-4, with D possibly matching TRBD2 (6 bases). Germline CDR1 and CDR2: KGHSH and LQKENI. Trimming removed 5 bases at V and 0 bases at J, with 17 bases between. The CDR3 is made up of 17 amino acids. CDR3 amino acids: CASSEKTGLPAKNIQYF. In DNA, the CDR3 is TGTGCCAGCTCAGAGAAAACGGGACTCCCAGCCAAAAACATTCAGTACTTC.

V gene TRBV10-3 combines with J gene TRBJ2-7; 14 positions match TRBD2. Germline V gene lookup returns CDR1 ENHRY and CDR2 SYGVKD. Trimming removed 6 bases from V and 6 bases from J; junction bases left unmatched: 7. The CDR3 is 15 residues long. CDR3 amino acids: CAIRGLAGDEGEQYF. CDR3 nucleotides: TGTGCCATCAGGGGACTAGCGGGAGACGAGGGCGAGCAGTACTTC.

This clone was recorded a few times. The CDR3 nucleotides read TGTGCCAGCAGCCCGGGAGGTAGAGGACCAAAACTGTTTTTT. Its translation is CASSPGGRGPKLFF. The rearrangement uses TRBV3-1 (or the pseudogene TRBV3-2) and TRBJ1-4; D is ambiguous. Germline CDR1 reads LGHDT; CDR2 reads YNNKEL (reference sequence). The V gene lost 4 bases and the J gene lost 10 bases, with 16 bases spanning the gap. The CDR3 covers 14 residues.

V is TRBV7-9 and J is TRBJ2-2; unclear D gene. CDR3 length: 16 amino acids. Germline CDR1 reads SEHNR; CDR2 reads FQNEAQ (reference sequence). Trimming left V 5 bases short and J 1 base short, with 14 bases between. The CDR3 DNA reads TGTGCCAGCAGCCCTCCGTCCCCTGAGAACACCGGGGAGCTGTTTTTT. Translating gives CASSPPSPENTGELFF.

The CDR3 DNA follows: TGTGCCAGCAGCTTAGCGGGCGTGGCCTACGAGCAGTACTTC. It is translated as CASSLAGVAYEQYF. The chain couples TRBV7-2 to TRBJ2-7; D not certain. Trimming left V 0 bases short and J 2 bases short, with 8 bases between. Germline V lookup: CDR1 SGHTA, CDR2 FQGNSA. This CDR3 region has 14 residues.

The chain links TRBV6-5 to TRBJ1-6; no clear D gene. Germline V lookup: CDR1 MNHEY, CDR2 SVGAGI. With 5 bases removed from V and 14 bases from J, the gap between germline ends came to 19 bases. This CDR3 has 14 residues. The CDR3 sequence: CASSHIDRTRALHF. The CDR3 nucleotides are TGTGCCAGCAGTCACATAGACCGGACGAGGGCCCTCCACTTT.